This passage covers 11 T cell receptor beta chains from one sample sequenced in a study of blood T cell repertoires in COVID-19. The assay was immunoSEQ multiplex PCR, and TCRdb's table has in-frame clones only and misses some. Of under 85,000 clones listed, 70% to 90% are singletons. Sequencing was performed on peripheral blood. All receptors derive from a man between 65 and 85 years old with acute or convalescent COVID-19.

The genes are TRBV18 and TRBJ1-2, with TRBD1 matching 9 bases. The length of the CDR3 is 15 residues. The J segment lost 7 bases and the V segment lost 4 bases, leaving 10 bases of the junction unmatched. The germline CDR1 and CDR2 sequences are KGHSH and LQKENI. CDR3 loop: CASSLGTGRNVGYTF. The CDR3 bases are TGTGCCAGCTCACTAGGGACAGGGCGGAACGTTGGCTACACCTTC.

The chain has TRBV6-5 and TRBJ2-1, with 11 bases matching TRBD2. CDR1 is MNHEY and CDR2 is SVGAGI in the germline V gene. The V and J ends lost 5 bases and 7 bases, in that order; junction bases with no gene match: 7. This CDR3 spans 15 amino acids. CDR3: CASSHTSGSQNEQFF. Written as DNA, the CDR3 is TGTGCCAGCAGTCACACTAGCGGGAGTCAAAATGAGCAGTTCTTC.

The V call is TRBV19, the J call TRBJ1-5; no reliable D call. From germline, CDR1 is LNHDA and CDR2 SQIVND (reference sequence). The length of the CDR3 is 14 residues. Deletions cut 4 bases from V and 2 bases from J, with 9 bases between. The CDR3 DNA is TGTGCCAGTAGTACAACGGGTGGCAATCAGCCCCAGCATTTT. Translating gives CASSTTGGNQPQHF.

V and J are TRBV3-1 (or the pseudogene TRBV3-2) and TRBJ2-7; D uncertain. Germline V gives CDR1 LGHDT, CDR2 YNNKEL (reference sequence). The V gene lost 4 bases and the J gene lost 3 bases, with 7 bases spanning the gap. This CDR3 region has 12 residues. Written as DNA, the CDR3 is TGTGCCAGCAGCCTCCTCGGCTACGAGCAGTACTTC. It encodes CASSLLGYEQYF.

The CDR3 loop reads CASSADRAEQYF. The CDR3 bases are TGCGCCAGCAGTGCTGACAGGGCCGAGCAGTACTTC. The gene calls are TRBV10-2 and TRBJ2-7; TRBD1 agrees at 7 bases. Looked up from germline, CDR1 is WSHSY and CDR2 is SAAADI. Trimming at V came to 4 bases and at J to 6 bases, leaving 3 bases not matched to a gene. The length of the CDR3 is 12 residues.

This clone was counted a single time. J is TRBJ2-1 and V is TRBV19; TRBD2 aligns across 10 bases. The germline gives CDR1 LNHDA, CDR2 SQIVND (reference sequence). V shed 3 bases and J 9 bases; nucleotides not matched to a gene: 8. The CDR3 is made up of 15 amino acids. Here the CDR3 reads CASSILSGRAVEQFF. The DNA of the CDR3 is TGTGCCAGTAGTATCTTAAGCGGGAGGGCGGTTGAGCAGTTCTTC.

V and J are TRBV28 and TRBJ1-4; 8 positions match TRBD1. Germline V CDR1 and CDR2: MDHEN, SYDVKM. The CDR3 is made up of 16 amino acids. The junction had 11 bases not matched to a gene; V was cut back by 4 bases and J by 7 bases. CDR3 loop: CASSSPTGVGTEKLFF. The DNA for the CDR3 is TGTGCCAGCAGTTCTCCGACAGGGGTTGGGACTGAAAAACTGTTTTTT.

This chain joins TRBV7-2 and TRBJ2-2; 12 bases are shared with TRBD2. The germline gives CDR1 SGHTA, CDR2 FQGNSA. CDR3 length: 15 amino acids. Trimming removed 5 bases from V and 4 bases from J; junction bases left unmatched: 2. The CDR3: CASSETSGSTGELFF. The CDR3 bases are TGTGCCAGCAGCGAGACTAGCGGGAGCACCGGGGAGCTGTTTTTT.

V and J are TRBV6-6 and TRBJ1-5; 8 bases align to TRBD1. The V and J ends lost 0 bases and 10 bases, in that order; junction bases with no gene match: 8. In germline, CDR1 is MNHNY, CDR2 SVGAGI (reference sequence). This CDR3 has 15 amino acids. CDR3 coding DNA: TGTGCCAGCAGTTACTCAGGACAGGGCCCTATACCCCAGCATTTT. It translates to CASSYSGQGPIPQHF.

In DNA form, the CDR3 reads TGTGCCAGCTCACCCGCGGTTGACCAGCCCCAGCATTTT. It yields the protein CASSPAVDQPQHF. The chain carries TRBV18 and TRBJ1-5, with D hard to call. The CDR3 sequence is 13 residues long. Per germline, CDR1 KGHSH and CDR2 LQKENI. With 3 bases removed from V and 7 bases from J, the gap between germline ends came to 10 bases.

The CDR3 spells CASRSGTVIGELFF. The CDR3 bases are TGTGCCAGCCGCTCCGGGACAGTGATCGGGGAGCTGTTTTTT. The chain joins TRBV28 to TRBJ2-2; 7 positions agree with TRBD1. Trimming took 8 bases from V and 7 from J; bases not matched to a gene: 10. CDR1 is MDHEN, CDR2 SYDVKM, per germline. CDR3 size: 14 residues.